What follows describes a single T cell receptor (beta chain). This CDR3 contains 13 residues. Deletions cut 2 bases from V and 12 bases from J, with 11 bases between. Germline CDR1 is LGHDT and CDR2 is YNNKEL (reference sequence). The data stem from a study of blood T cell repertoires in COVID-19. Using immunoSEQ multiplex PCR, the repertoire was profiled, and TCRdb retains in-frame clones only, with some absent. The profile shows under 200,000 clones, around 81% of them singletons. The TCR originated in a woman older than 75 with COVID-19, enrolled during active disease. V and J are TRBV3-1 (or the pseudogene TRBV3-2) and TRBJ1-6, with D possibly being TRBD1 (6 bases). The sample comprised peripheral blood. The CDR3 here is CASSQTGTGPLHF. CDR3 in DNA: TGTGCCAGCAGCCAAACAGGGACGGGACCCCTCCACTTT.